The 17 T cell receptor beta chains reported below all come from one sample, sequenced in a study of blood T cell repertoires in COVID-19. TCRdb keeps only in-frame clones here, not all; method: immunoSEQ multiplex PCR. The profile shows about 430,000 clones, 88% of them singletons. The sequenced sample was PBMCs or T cells enriched from blood (not recorded which). These receptor sequences come from a young woman with acute COVID-19.

The rearrangement uses TRBV19 and TRBJ2-3, with TRBD1 identical over 8 bases. The germline V gene has CDR1 LNHDA and CDR2 SQIVND (reference sequence). The V gene end was trimmed by 4 bases and the J gene end by 1 base; junction bases not matched to a gene: 10. This CDR3 region has 17 residues. The CDR3 sequence is CASSRTGIELGTDTQYF. DNA of the CDR3: TGTGCCAGTAGTAGGACAGGGATCGAGTTGGGCACAGATACGCAGTATTTT.

The chain carries TRBV7-9 and TRBJ2-7; D remains ambiguous. The CDR3 is made up of 14 amino acids. Germline assignment: CDR1 SEHNR and CDR2 FQNEAQ (reference sequence). Trimming shortened V by 1 base and J by 3 bases, and 10 bases separated the two germline ends. The DNA for the CDR3 is TGTGCCAGCAGCTTAGATTCAGGTTACTACGAGCAGTACTTC. Protein sequence: CASSLDSGYYEQYF.

The chain is built from TRBV18 and TRBJ1-4, with 7 bases matching TRBD1. The CDR3 spans 18 residues. Per the germline V gene, CDR1 is KGHSH and CDR2 is LQKENI. V dropped 1 base and J dropped 6; count of bases not matched to a gene: 14. The CDR3 region has the DNA TGTGCCAGCTCACCACGGAGACAGGGCGCTCTCGGGGATGAAAAACTGTTTTTT. It yields the protein CASSPRRQGALGDEKLFF.

The rearrangement uses TRBV2 and TRBJ1-4, with 8 positions matching TRBD1. CDR3 length: 19 amino acids. Germline V gene data show CDR1 as SNHLY and CDR2 as FYNNEI. Trimming cost V 6 bases and J 0 bases; bases outside gene matches: 15. The CDR3 here is CASRPNNRGGLATNEKLFF. Written as DNA, the CDR3 is TGTGCCAGCAGACCCAATAACAGGGGGGGTTTGGCAACTAATGAAAAACTGTTTTTT.

Worth noting for this clone: Within the sample, other DNA sequences also encode this same CDR3. J is TRBJ1-1 and V is TRBV4-1; D is possibly TRBD1 (6 bases). Germline V lookup: CDR1 MGHRA, CDR2 YSYEKL. The V and J ends lost 4 bases and 1 base respectively, with 7 bases between them. This CDR3 region has 13 residues. The CDR3: CASSLTGNTEAFF. In DNA form, the CDR3 reads TGCGCCAGCAGCCTGACAGGGAACACTGAAGCTTTCTTT.

V is TRBV7-9 and J is TRBJ2-1, with 12 bases matching TRBD2. The CDR3 length is 17 residues. CDR1 is SEHNR, CDR2 FQNEAQ, per germline (reference sequence). Unmatched junction bases numbered 9, after V lost 9 bases and J lost 0 bases. The chain's CDR3 is CASLAGGLAASYNEQFF. The CDR3 nucleotides are TGTGCCAGTCTAGCGGGGGGGCTCGCCGCCTCCTACAATGAGCAGTTCTTC.

This clone was counted only a few times. The gene calls are TRBV24-1 and TRBJ1-1, with D perhaps TRBD1 (5 bases). This CDR3 spans 14 amino acids. CDR1 KGHDR and CDR2 SFDVKD come from the germline V gene. Trimming took 8 bases from V and 1 from J, leaving 13 bases between them. Here the CDR3 reads CATNYRGKNTEAFF. CDR3 nucleotides: TGTGCCACCAACTATAGGGGTAAGAACACTGAAGCTTTCTTT.

The chain carries TRBV3-1 (or the pseudogene TRBV3-2) and TRBJ1-1, with a weak D call TRBD1 (6 bases). Germline V gene sequence: CDR1 LGHDT, CDR2 YNNKEL (reference sequence). V shed 1 base and J shed 10 bases, with 10 bases lying between them. The CDR3 runs 12 residues. The chain's CDR3 is CASSQVWGRAFF. CDR3 bases: TGTGCCAGCAGCCAAGTCTGGGGGCGAGCTTTCTTT.

On this clone itself: The same CDR3 is also encoded by other DNA sequences in this sample. The V and J genes are TRBV29-1 and TRBJ1-5; D is possibly TRBD1 (5 bases). Germline assignment: CDR1 SQVTM and CDR2 ANQGSEA. The V gene lost 2 bases and the J gene lost 2 bases, with 7 bases spanning the gap. This CDR3 is built from 13 residues. The CDR3 region has the DNA TGCAGCGTTGAAACAGGAGGCAATCAGCCCCAGCATTTT. Translation: CSVETGGNQPQHF.

The V and J genes are TRBV5-4 and TRBJ1-1; a possible D gene is TRBD1 (6 bases). CDR1 SGHNT and CDR2 YYREEE come from the germline V gene (reference sequence). The length of the CDR3 is 15 residues. The germline V and J ends were trimmed by 2 bases and 4 bases, with 15 bases remaining between them. CDR3 DNA sequence: TGTGCCAGCAGCTTACCAGGGGCGGTTGGCACTGAAGCTTTCTTT. Amino acid sequence: CASSLPGAVGTEAFF.

The gene calls are TRBV9 and TRBJ2-3; TRBD2 matches 12 bases. This CDR3 spans 16 amino acids. The J segment lost 5 bases and the V segment lost 0 bases, leaving 4 bases of the junction unmatched. CDR1 is SGDLS and CDR2 is YYNGEE in the germline V gene. As DNA, the CDR3 is TGTGCCAGCAGCGTAGCTAGCGGGGGGGCGAAAGATACGCAGTATTTT. This encodes CASSVASGGAKDTQYF.

The genes are TRBV7-8 and TRBJ1-3; 7 positions agree with TRBD1. Germline V gene lookup returns CDR1 SGHVS and CDR2 FQNEAQ. V dropped 0 bases and J dropped 6; count of bases not matched to a gene: 2. The CDR3 sequence is 14 residues long. CDR3 in amino acids: CASSLAGGANTIYF. The CDR3 DNA reads as TGTGCCAGCAGCTTAGCAGGGGGCGCAAACACCATATATTTT.

About this clone: The identical CDR3 is also encoded by other nucleotide sequences in the sample. The chain carries TRBV7-3 and TRBJ1-1, with D unresolved. The CDR3 covers 13 residues. The V and J ends lost 5 bases and 1 base respectively, with 8 bases between them. The germline V gene encodes CDR1 SGHTA and CDR2 FQGTGA. The chain's CDR3 is CASSRQPNTEAFF. The CDR3 nucleotides read TGTGCCAGCAGCCGACAACCGAACACTGAAGCTTTCTTT.

The genes are TRBV19 and TRBJ2-1, with 15 positions matching TRBD2. Germline assignment: CDR1 LNHDA and CDR2 SQIVND (reference sequence). With V trimmed by 5 bases and J by 7 bases, 6 bases remained unmatched. The CDR3 extends over 16 amino acids. In DNA form, the CDR3 reads TGTGCCAGTAGTGGGACTAGCGGGGGGTCGGTGAATGAGCAGTTCTTC. Translation: CASSGTSGGSVNEQFF.

The V gene is TRBV27, the J gene TRBJ2-7; the match to TRBD2 covers 8 bases. Losses at the gene ends were 5 bases for V and 1 base for J; bases not matched to a gene: 16. The CDR3 is made up of 18 amino acids. CDR1 is MNHEY and CDR2 is SMNVEV in the germline V gene (reference sequence). CDR3 nucleotides: TGTGCCAGCAGTCCCCGGGGTAGCGGGGTGGTTAGGTCCTACGAGCAGTACTTC. Translation: CASSPRGSGVVRSYEQYF.

The V and J genes are TRBV7-2 and TRBJ2-3; 7 bases agree with TRBD2. Losses at the gene ends were 5 bases for V and 4 bases for J; bases not matched to a gene: 12. The CDR3 has 16 residues. Germline lookup yields CDR1 SGHTA and CDR2 FQGNSA. CDR3 loop: CASSTRAGTFADTQYF. CDR3 DNA: TGTGCCAGCAGCACGCGAGCGGGGACCTTCGCAGATACGCAGTATTTT.

This chain uses TRBV10-1 with TRBJ2-2; 10 nucleotides match TRBD2. This CDR3 is 16 amino acids long. Germline loops: CDR1 WNHNN, CDR2 SYGVQD (reference sequence). Germline trimming cut 5 bases from V and 3 bases from J; bases unmatched to any gene: 6. This chain's CDR3 is CASSPTSGIYTGELFF. CDR3 bases: TGCGCCAGCAGTCCTACTAGCGGGATCTACACCGGGGAGCTGTTTTTT.